The rows below give T cell receptor beta chains drawn from one sample of a study of blood T cells in healthy people across ages. TCRdb used MiXCR to reprocess the 5' RACE reads, holding one entry per CDR3 protein. The sample lists 1.5 million to 2 million distinct CDR3 sequences, roughly 30% seen once, with 7.7% in the top ten. The sequenced sample was blood. The receptors shown here come from a woman aged 25-40 years in good health. Each CDR3 is given with its conserved first and last residue. The order of the fields is J gene, V gene, D gene, clone size, CDR3 DNA, CDR3 protein. D genes are given only for firm matches. Clone sizes are given selectively: once, few, many, or a class where the clone is expanded.

j_call: TRBJ1-6
v_call: TRBV5-1
d_call: TRBD1
clone_size: few
cdr3_nt: TGCGCCAGCGGCCGGGACAGTAATTCACCCCTCCACTTT
cdr3_aa: CASGRDSNSPLHF

j_call: TRBJ2-7
v_call: TRBV4-1
d_call: -
clone_size: many
cdr3_nt: TGCGCCAGCAGCCAAGGGACGGACCCCTCCTACGAGCAGTACTTC
cdr3_aa: CASSQGTDPSYEQYF

j_call: TRBJ2-7
v_call: TRBV20-1
d_call: TRBD2
clone_size: few
cdr3_nt: TGCAGTGCTAGAAGGGGGGCGGGACTAGCGGCCGAGCAGTACTTC
cdr3_aa: CSARRGAGLAAEQYF

j_call: TRBJ2-1
v_call: TRBV20-1
d_call: -
clone_size: once
cdr3_nt: TGCAGTGCTAGAGACGTGGGGGACAATGAGCAGTTCTTC
cdr3_aa: CSARDVGDNEQFF

j_call: TRBJ2-3
v_call: TRBV27
d_call: TRBD2
clone_size: -
cdr3_nt: TGTGCCAGCAGTCCCCCTCCCCGACTAGCGGGAGTAGATACGCAGTATTTT
cdr3_aa: CASSPPPRLAGVDTQYF

j_call: TRBJ2-1
v_call: TRBV5-1
d_call: -
clone_size: -
cdr3_nt: TGCGCCAGCAGCTTGGGGATGAGTGTACTGTTCTTC
cdr3_aa: CASSLGMSVLFF

j_call: TRBJ2-7
v_call: TRBV6-6
d_call: -
clone_size: many
cdr3_nt: TGTGCCAGCAGTTATAGCCCGGGCGGGGATAACTACGAGCAGTACTTC
cdr3_aa: CASSYSPGGDNYEQYF

j_call: TRBJ2-5
v_call: TRBV20-1
d_call: TRBD2
clone_size: many
cdr3_nt: TGCAGTGCGCGGACTAGCGGGAGGGCAATACAAGAGACCCAGTACTTC
cdr3_aa: CSARTSGRAIQETQYF

j_call: TRBJ2-2
v_call: TRBV29-1
d_call: -
clone_size: -
cdr3_nt: TGCAGCACCGGCGGCGGGTACACCGGGGAGCTGTTTTTT
cdr3_aa: CSTGGGYTGELFF

j_call: TRBJ2-1
v_call: TRBV10-3
d_call: TRBD1
clone_size: many
cdr3_nt: TGTGCCATCAGCGCACAGGGGAGTGAGCAGTTCTTC
cdr3_aa: CAISAQGSEQFF

j_call: TRBJ2-1
v_call: TRBV7-7
d_call: -
clone_size: many
cdr3_nt: TGTGCCAGCAGCTTAGACGTCGGGGAAAACAATGAGCAGTTCTTC
cdr3_aa: CASSLDVGENNEQFF

j_call: TRBJ2-4
v_call: TRBV11-2
d_call: TRBD2
clone_size: few
cdr3_nt: TGTGCCAGCAGCTTAGATCTTGGACTAGCGGGGGAACAGTACTTC
cdr3_aa: CASSLDLGLAGEQYF

j_call: TRBJ1-1
v_call: TRBV6-5
d_call: -
clone_size: -
cdr3_nt: TGTGCCAGCAGTTACGTGGGGGTGAACGCTGAAGCTTTCTTT
cdr3_aa: CASSYVGVNAEAFF

j_call: TRBJ1-5
v_call: TRBV28
d_call: TRBD1
clone_size: -
cdr3_nt: TGTGCCAGCAGTAGGGGACAGGGGTGGGATCAGCCCCAGCATTTT
cdr3_aa: CASSRGQGWDQPQHF

j_call: TRBJ2-5
v_call: TRBV7-9
d_call: -
clone_size: -
cdr3_nt: TGTGCCAGCAGCTCAGACGCACGAAGAACCCAAGAGACCCAGTACTTC
cdr3_aa: CASSSDARRTQETQYF

j_call: TRBJ1-4
v_call: TRBV18
d_call: TRBD1
clone_size: -
cdr3_nt: TGTGCCAGCTCACTGACAGGGAGTGAAAAACTGTTTTTT
cdr3_aa: CASSLTGSEKLFF

j_call: TRBJ2-2
v_call: TRBV7-8
d_call: -
clone_size: -
cdr3_nt: TGTGCCAGCAGCTTGCCAGCTACGAACACCGGGGAGCTGTTTTTT
cdr3_aa: CASSLPATNTGELFF

j_call: TRBJ2-2
v_call: TRBV20-1
d_call: TRBD2
clone_size: -
cdr3_nt: TGCAGTGCCCCACCGTTCCGGGGGGCCGGGGAGCTGTTTTTT
cdr3_aa: CSAPPFRGAGELFF

j_call: TRBJ1-2
v_call: TRBV29-1
d_call: -
clone_size: -
cdr3_nt: TGCAGCGTTGTTATGGCTTCTGAGCATGGCTACACCTTC
cdr3_aa: CSVVMASEHGYTF

j_call: TRBJ1-5
v_call: TRBV29-1
d_call: -
clone_size: few
cdr3_nt: TGCAGCGGTGAGGTGGTAGGTCAGCCCCAGCATTTT
cdr3_aa: CSGEVVGQPQHF

j_call: TRBJ1-2
v_call: TRBV5-1
d_call: -
clone_size: -
cdr3_nt: TGCGCCAGCAGGGCGGGTAGCGACAACGCTAACTATGACTACACCTTC
cdr3_aa: CASRAGSDNANYDYTF

j_call: TRBJ2-1
v_call: TRBV7-2
d_call: -
clone_size: few
cdr3_nt: TGTGCCAGCAGCCCCCAATACGGAGACAATGAGCAGTTCTTC
cdr3_aa: CASSPQYGDNEQFF

j_call: TRBJ2-3
v_call: TRBV5-1
d_call: TRBD1
clone_size: -
cdr3_nt: TGCGCCAGCAGCCCGGGGGACAGGGGACAGGCAGATACGCAGTATTTT
cdr3_aa: CASSPGDRGQADTQYF

j_call: TRBJ1-6
v_call: TRBV7-2
d_call: -
clone_size: few
cdr3_nt: TGTGCCAGCAGCTTAGGGACCACCTATTCACCCCTCCACTTT
cdr3_aa: CASSLGTTYSPLHF